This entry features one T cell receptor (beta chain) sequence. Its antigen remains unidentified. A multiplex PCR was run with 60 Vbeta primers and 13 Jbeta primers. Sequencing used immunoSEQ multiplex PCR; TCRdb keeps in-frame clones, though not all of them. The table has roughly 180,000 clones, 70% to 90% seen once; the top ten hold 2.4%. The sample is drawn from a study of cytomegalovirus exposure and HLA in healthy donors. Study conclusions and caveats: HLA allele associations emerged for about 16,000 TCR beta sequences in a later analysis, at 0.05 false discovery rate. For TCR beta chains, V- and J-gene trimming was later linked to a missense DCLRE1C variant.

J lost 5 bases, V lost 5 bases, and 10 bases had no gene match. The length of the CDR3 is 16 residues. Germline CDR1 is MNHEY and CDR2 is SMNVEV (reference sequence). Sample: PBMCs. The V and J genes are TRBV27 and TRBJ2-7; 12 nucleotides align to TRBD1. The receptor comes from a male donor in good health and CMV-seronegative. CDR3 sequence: CASSANRDRGHDEQYF. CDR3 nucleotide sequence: TGTGCCAGCAGTGCCAACCGGGACAGGGGGCATGACGAGCAGTACTTC.